This T cell receptor (beta chain) was obtained from a study of tumor-infiltrating lymphocytes in primary liver carcinoma (dated 2017 in TCRdb). About the full investigation: About five patients with histopathologically diagnosed primary liver carcinoma underwent surgical resection in China between 2015 and 2016. The five patients, three men and two women aged 30 to 69 years, had hepatocellular carcinoma (four) or combined HCC and intrahepatic cholangiocarcinoma (one). Tumors of the five patients were stage T1-T3 N0M0 with maximum diameters of roughly 4.2 to 10 cm. Samples yielded roughly 3.65 to 7.13 million productive TCRbeta reads; read depth did not differ significantly between tissue types. For each liver tumor, the study sampled five regions along with adjacent normal tissue and blood, and applied TCRbeta repertoire sequencing, expression microarrays and whole-exome sequencing. A total of approximately 35 specimens from 5 patients, comprising about 25 tumor regions, 5 adjacent noncancerous liver tissues and 5 peripheral blood samples, were covered by TCRbeta repertoire sequencing. High reproducibility was observed for the technical replicate repertoires, with mean shared-clone rates approximately 0.9 and correlation coefficients above 0.98. Results the study describes overall, beyond this receptor: Only the TCR beta chain was sequenced, which likely underestimates true repertoire diversity because unpaired alpha chains were not captured. Consistent with antigen-driven expansion, pairs of tumor regions showed higher repertoire overlap (mean about 36%) than either tumor-adjacent pairs (approximately 17%) or tumor-blood pairs (approximately 15%). The study included only four or five patients, and the authors note findings should be validated in a larger study. Because the samples were bulk and unsorted, CD4+ and CD8+ T cell repertoires could not be compared. Compared with blood, tumors had a significantly larger share of the repertoire taken up by the top 250 clones (p = 0.039).

TRIzol reagent was used to extract blood RNA from unsorted whole blood, while the DNeasy Blood & Tissue kit provided the germline DNA. At the time of sampling, the patients had chronic HBV infection and had not received any treatment. Before surgery, roughly 3.7 milliliters of peripheral blood were collected into K2EDTA tubes. About this clonotype: Its antigen is currently not known. Compared with germline, one end of the junction differs, possibly owing to a read error.

The CDR3 holds 13 amino acids from the cysteine to the phenylalanine. Solely the CDR3 DNA is kept, with 39 bases framed from the first base. Starting from about 500 ng total RNA, TCRbeta-specific cDNA was produced by reverse transcription with a constant-region primer and ProtoScript II reverse transcriptase. TCRbeta libraries were built with three nested multiplex PCR rounds, a slightly modified ARM-PCR procedure. Each of the first two PCR rounds ran for approximately 10 cycles using multiplex TRBV1-TRBV30 forward primers together with a Cbeta reverse primer. Sample barcodes and Illumina adapters were attached in a final 25-cycle PCR using Deep VentR polymerase. Before sequencing, amplicons of 200-500 bp were gel-purified using a QIAquick gel extraction kit. An Illumina HiSeq 2500 was used to sequence the TCRbeta amplicons, generating 250-bp paired-end reads. In the paper's pipeline: To recover full CDR3 sequences, reads were quality-trimmed using Trimmomatic v0.33 and paired reads were then merged using FLASH v1.2.11. MiGEC v1.2.1b assigned V, D and J germline segments to the rearranged TCRbeta sequences. Clonotype statistics and Shannon-Wiener diversity indices were computed with VDJtools v1.0.0. Except for diversity analysis, only the 250 most abundant clonotypes of each sample were used in subsequent analyses to reduce sampling bias. The raw public data were reprocessed by TCRdb itself: fastp quality trimming at Q25, MiXCR clonotype calling, in-frame beta chains only. Identical CDR3 proteins give one entry, which carries the most common genes and DNA. These V and J calls rely on TCRdb rather than the paper's analysis. This sample is represented by 300,000 to 350,000 distinct CDR3 sequences; roughly two thirds of them were singletons. The ten largest clones represent under 8.5% of the sample.

Sequencing was performed on peripheral blood. The origin of this receptor is a man in his forties or fifties with primary liver carcinoma and hepatitis B virus infection. The V and J genes are TRBV12-3 or TRBV12-4 and TRBJ2-5; perhaps TRBD2 is the D gene, with 6 bases matching. The CDR3 amino acid sequence is: CASNLSSGGTQYF. The DNA sequence follows: TGTGCCAGCAATTTAAGTAGCGGCGGGACCCAGTACTTC.